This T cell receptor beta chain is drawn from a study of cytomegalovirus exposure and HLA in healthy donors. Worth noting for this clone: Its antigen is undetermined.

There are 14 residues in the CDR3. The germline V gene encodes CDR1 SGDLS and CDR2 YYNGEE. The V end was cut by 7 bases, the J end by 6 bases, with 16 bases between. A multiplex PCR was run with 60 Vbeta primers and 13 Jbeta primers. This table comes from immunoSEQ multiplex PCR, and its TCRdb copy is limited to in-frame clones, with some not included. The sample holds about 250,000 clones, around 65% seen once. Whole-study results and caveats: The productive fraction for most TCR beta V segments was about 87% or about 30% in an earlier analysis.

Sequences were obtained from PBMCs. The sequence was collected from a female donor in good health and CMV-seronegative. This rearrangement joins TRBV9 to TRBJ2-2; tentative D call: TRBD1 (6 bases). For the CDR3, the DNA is TGTGCCAGCGATAGGGACAAGGTACCCGGGGAGCTGTTTTTT. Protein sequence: CASDRDKVPGELFF.